Below, one T cell receptor (beta chain) is given with its context. With V trimmed by 3 bases and J by 6 bases, 7 bases remained unmatched. The CDR3 spans 15 residues. Germline V gene data show CDR1 as GTSNPN and CDR2 as SVGIG (reference sequence). This specimen belongs to a study of cytotoxic CD8 clonotypes in ibrutinib-treated CLL. Here immunoSEQ multiplex PCR was the method, and the copy in TCRdb shows in-frame clones only, minus some. The sample lists more than 150,000 clones, around 70% occurring once. The receptor's source is a human donor with chronic lymphocytic leukemia. Specimen: PBMCs, collected after 24 months of ibrutinib treatment. The J gene is TRBJ2-1, the V gene TRBV30, with 11 nucleotides matching TRBD2. This CDR3 reads CAWRKLTSGVNEQFF. Here the CDR3 DNA reads TGTGCCTGGAGAAAATTGACTAGCGGGGTCAATGAGCAGTTCTTC.